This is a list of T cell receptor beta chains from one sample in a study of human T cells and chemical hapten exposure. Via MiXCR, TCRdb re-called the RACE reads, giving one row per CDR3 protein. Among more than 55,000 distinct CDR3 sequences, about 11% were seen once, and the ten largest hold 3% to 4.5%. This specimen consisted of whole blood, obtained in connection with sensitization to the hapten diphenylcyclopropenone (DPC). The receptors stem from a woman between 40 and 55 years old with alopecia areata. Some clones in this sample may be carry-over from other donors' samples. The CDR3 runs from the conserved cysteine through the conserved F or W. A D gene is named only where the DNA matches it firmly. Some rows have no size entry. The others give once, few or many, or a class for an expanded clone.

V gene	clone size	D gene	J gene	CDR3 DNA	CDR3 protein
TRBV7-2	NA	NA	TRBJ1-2	TGTGCCAGCAGCTTAATGCTCGGCAGACAAACTAACTATGGCTACACCTTC	CASSLMLGRQTNYGYTF
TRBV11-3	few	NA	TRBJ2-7	TGTGCCAGCAGCTTACACGGAGGGAGCTCCTACGAGCAGTACTTC	CASSLHGGSSYEQYF
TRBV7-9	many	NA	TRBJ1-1	TGTGCCAGCAGCTCGAGTGCTGAAGCTTTCTTT	CASSSSAEAFF
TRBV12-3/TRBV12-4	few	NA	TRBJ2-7	TGTGCCAGCAGGGGCGCAGGGGAATACGAGCAGTACTTC	CASRGAGEYEQYF
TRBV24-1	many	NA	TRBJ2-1	TGTGCCACCAGTGATTCTAGGACCCTAAGCAAGCAGTTCTTC	CATSDSRTLSKQFF
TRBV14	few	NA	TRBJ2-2	TGTGCCAGCAGCCAGGGCAGGGAACGGGCCGGGGAGCTGTTTTTT	CASSQGRERAGELFF
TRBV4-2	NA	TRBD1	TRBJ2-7	TGTGCCAGCAGCCAAGATCACTCCGGGACAGGGATCGACGAGCAGTACTTC	CASSQDHSGTGIDEQYF
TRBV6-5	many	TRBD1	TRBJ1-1	TGTGCCAGCAGTCCTCTTCTCGACAGGGACACTGAAGCTTTCTTT	CASSPLLDRDTEAFF
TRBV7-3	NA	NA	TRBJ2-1	TGTGCCAGCAGCCTGGATCCCGTTCAAGGTGAGCAGTTCTTC	CASSLDPVQGEQFF
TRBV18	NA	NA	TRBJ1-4	TGTGCCAGCTCACCGCAGGGTCCTGAAAAACTGTTTTTT	CASSPQGPEKLFF
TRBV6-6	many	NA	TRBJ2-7	TGTGCCAGCAGTTACCGGCAGGGGGGAGCGGAGCAGTACTTC	CASSYRQGGAEQYF
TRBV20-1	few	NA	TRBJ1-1	TGCAGTGCTAGAGATCCGGGGGGATACACTGAAGCTTTCTTT	CSARDPGGYTEAFF
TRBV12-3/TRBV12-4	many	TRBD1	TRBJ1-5	TGTGCCAGCAGCCCAACAGGGGACAATCAGCCCCAGCATTTT	CASSPTGDNQPQHF
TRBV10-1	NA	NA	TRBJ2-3	TGCGCCAGCAGTGAGGGAGGGAGCACAGATACGCAGTATTTT	CASSEGGSTDTQYF
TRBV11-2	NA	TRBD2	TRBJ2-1	TGTGCCAGCAGCTACCTCCGGGGGCTAGCGGGAGAGAATGAGCAGTTCTTC	CASSYLRGLAGENEQFF
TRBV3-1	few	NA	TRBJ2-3	TGTGCCAGCAGCCCGTTGGCAGGAGGCACAGATACGCAGTATTTT	CASSPLAGGTDTQYF
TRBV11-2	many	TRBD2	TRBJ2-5	TGTGCCAGCAGCTTAGCAGCGACTAGCGGAGGAGAGACCCAGTACTTC	CASSLAATSGGETQYF
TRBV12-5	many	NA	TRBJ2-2	TGTGCTAGTGCCCCAGCCGGGGAGCTGTTTTTT	CASAPAGELFF
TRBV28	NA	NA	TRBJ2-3	TGTGCCAGCAGCCAGGGGTCCTATACGCAGTATTTT	CASSQGSYTQYF
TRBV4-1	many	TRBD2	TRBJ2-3	TGCGCCAGCAGCCAAGTTTTTTTAGCGGGGACCACAGATACGCAGTATTTT	CASSQVFLAGTTDTQYF
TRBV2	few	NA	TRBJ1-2	TGTGCCAGCAGTGTGGGTGCAGTTGTGAACTATGGCTACACCTTC	CASSVGAVVNYGYTF
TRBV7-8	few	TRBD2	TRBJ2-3	TGTGCCAGCAGGTATCGGGAGGTCGGTACGCAGTATTTT	CASRYREVGTQYF
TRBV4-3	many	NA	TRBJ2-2	TGCGCCAGCAGCCAAGGGGACCAGGGAACCGGGGAGCTGTTTTTT	CASSQGDQGTGELFF
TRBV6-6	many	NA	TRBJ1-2	TGTGCCAGCTCCCAGAGGGGCTACACCTTC	CASSQRGYTF
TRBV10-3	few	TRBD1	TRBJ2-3	TGTGCCATCAGGACAGGGTCAGATACGCAGTATTTT	CAIRTGSDTQYF
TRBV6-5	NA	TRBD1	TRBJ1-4	TGTGCCGGTACTTCCGGGACAGGGGACGAAAAACTGTTTTTT	CAGTSGTGDEKLFF
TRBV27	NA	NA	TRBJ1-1	TGTGCCAGCAGTTTATCGTCAGGGTCGAACACTGAAGCTTTCTTT	CASSLSSGSNTEAFF
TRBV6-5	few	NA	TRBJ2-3	TGTGCCAGCAGTTACAGACTCCCAACTAGCACAGATACGCAGTATTTT	CASSYRLPTSTDTQYF
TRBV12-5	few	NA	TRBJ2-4	TGTGCTAGTGGTAAGGACAGTCTAAACATTCAGTACTTC	CASGKDSLNIQYF
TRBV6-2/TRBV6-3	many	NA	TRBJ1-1	TGTGCCAGCAGTTGGATGGGAGACACTGAAGCTTTCTTT	CASSWMGDTEAFF
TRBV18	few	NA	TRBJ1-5	TGTGCCAGCTCACGAGCCGGGTCCCAGCCCCAGCATTTT	CASSRAGSQPQHF
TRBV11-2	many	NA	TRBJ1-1	TGTGCCAGCAGCTTACAGGAGAACACTGAAGCTTTCTTT	CASSLQENTEAFF
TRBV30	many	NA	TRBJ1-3	TGTGCCTGGCCCGCCTCTGGAAACACCATATATTTT	CAWPASGNTIYF
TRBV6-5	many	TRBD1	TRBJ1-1	TGTGCCAGCAGGGGAACCGGGACAGCCTCTGAAGCTTTCTTT	CASRGTGTASEAFF
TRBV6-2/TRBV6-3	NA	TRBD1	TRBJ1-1	TGTGCCAGCACCAAGGACAGGGCGAGGAACACTGAAGCTTTCTTT	CASTKDRARNTEAFF
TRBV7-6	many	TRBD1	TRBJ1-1	TGTGCCAGCAGCCAGGGACAGGGTGAGACTGAAGCTTTCTTT	CASSQGQGETEAFF